This T cell receptor beta chain was captured by sequencing in a study of blood T cells in healthy people across ages. This clonotype was found many times. Looked up from germline, CDR1 is SGHDN and CDR2 is FVKESK. The CDR3 runs to 13 residues. The V end lost 0 bases, the J end lost 3 bases, and 6 bases lay between the germline ends. A sample-barcoded 5' primer and a J-beta primer mix were used in a second PCR of about 7 to 11 cycles. Using its own MiXCR run on the 5' RACE reads, TCRdb lists one record per CDR3 protein. The data hold 900,000 to 950,000 distinct CDR3 sequences, with about 28% observed a single time. The sample was also reused in another study, on T cells of mothers and their children.

The receptor's source is a woman aged 35 to 49 in good health. The sequenced sample consisted of blood. The genes are TRBV14 and TRBJ2-7; the D is unclear. CDR3: CASSQDHGYEQYF. The CDR3 DNA reads as TGTGCCAGCAGCCAAGATCATGGCTACGAGCAGTACTTC.